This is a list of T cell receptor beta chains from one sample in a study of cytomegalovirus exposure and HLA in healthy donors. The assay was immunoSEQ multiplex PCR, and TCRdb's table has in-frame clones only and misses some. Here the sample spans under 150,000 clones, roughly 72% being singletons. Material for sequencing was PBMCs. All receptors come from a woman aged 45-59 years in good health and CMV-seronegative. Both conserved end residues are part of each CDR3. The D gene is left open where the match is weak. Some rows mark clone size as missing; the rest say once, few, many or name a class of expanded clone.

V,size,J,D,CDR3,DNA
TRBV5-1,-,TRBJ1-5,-,CASSLDPYSNQPQHF,TGCGCCAGCAGCTTGGACCCCTACAGCAATCAGCCCCAGCATTTT
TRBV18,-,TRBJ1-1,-,CASSPDLNTEAFF,TGTGCCAGCTCACCAGACTTGAACACTGAAGCTTTCTTT
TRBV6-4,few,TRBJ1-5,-,CASSEMGSGNQPQHF,TGTGCCAGCAGTGAAATGGGCTCAGGCAATCAGCCCCAGCATTTT
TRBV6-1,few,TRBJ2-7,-,CASSEATTLPGEQYF,TGTGCCAGCAGTGAAGCGACGACGCTACCGGGCGAGCAGTACTTC
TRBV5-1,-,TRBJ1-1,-,CASSFYATVMNTEAFF,TGCGCCAGCAGCTTCTATGCGACAGTCATGAACACTGAAGCTTTCTTT
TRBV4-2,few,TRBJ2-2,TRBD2,CASSQETSGRAGELFF,TGTGCCAGCAGCCAGGAGACTAGCGGGAGGGCCGGGGAGCTGTTTTTT
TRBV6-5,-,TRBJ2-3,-,CASRRDSVTDTQYF,TGTGCCAGCAGGAGGGACTCGGTGACAGATACGCAGTATTTT
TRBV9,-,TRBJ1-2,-,CASSVFPGRQGQGGYTF,TGTGCCAGCAGCGTATTCCCCGGGAGGCAGGGCCAGGGTGGCTACACCTTC
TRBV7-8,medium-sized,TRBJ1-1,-,CASSLGETGNTEAFF,TGTGCCAGCAGCTTGGGCGAGACAGGGAACACTGAAGCTTTCTTT
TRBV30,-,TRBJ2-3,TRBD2,CAWDSGRVADTQYF,TGTGCCTGGGATAGCGGGAGGGTGGCAGATACGCAGTATTTT
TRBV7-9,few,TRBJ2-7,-,CASSLAGTRAYEQYF,TGTGCCAGCAGCTTAGCGGGGACACGCGCCTACGAGCAGTACTTC
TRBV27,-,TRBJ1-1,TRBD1,CASSLRDRGQGTEAFF,TGTGCCAGCAGTTTAAGGGACAGGGGGCAGGGGACTGAAGCTTTCTTT
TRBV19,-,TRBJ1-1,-,CASSHRGQRGMNTEAFF,TGTGCCAGTAGCCACCGTGGACAAAGGGGCATGAACACTGAAGCTTTCTTT
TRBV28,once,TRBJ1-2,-,CASSQGVYGYTF,TGTGCCAGCAGTCAAGGGGTCTATGGCTACACCTTC
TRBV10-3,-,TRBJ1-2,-,CAISGPKGRENYGYTF,TGTGCCATCAGTGGCCCTAAGGGTCGGGAAAACTATGGCTACACCTTC
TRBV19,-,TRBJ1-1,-,CASSILTAWNTEAFF,TGTGCCAGTAGTATCTTGACAGCCTGGAACACTGAAGCTTTCTTT
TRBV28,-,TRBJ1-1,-,CASRPQGINTEAFF,TGTGCCAGCAGGCCACAGGGAATTAACACTGAAGCTTTCTTT
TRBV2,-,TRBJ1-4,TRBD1,CASSMTGVGNEKLFF,TGTGCCAGCAGTATGACAGGGGTGGGTAATGAAAAACTGTTTTTT
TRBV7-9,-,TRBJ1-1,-,CASSPTSPNTEAFF,TGTGCCAGCAGCCCAACTTCGCCGAACACTGAAGCTTTCTTT
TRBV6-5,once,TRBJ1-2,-,CASSYSDRGYGYTF,TGTGCCAGCAGTTACTCGGATAGGGGCTATGGCTACACCTTC
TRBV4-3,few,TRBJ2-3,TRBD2,CASSQDLAGPTDTQYF,TGCGCCAGCAGCCAAGACCTAGCGGGACCCACAGATACGCAGTATTTT
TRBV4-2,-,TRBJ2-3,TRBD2,CASSQDQPSGSLSTDTQYF,TGTGCCAGCAGCCAAGATCAGCCTAGCGGGAGCCTATCCACAGATACGCAGTATTTT
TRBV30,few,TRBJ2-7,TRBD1,CAWSVGKDRGRYEQYF,TGTGCCTGGAGTGTAGGTAAGGACAGGGGAAGGTACGAGCAGTACTTC
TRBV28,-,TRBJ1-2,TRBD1,CANRPTGGGYGYTF,TGTGCCAACCGACCCACAGGGGGGGGCTATGGCTACACCTTC
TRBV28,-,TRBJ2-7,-,CASSSSPPSYEQYF,TGTGCCAGCAGTTCATCCCCCCCATCCTACGAGCAGTACTTC
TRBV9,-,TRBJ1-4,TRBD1,CASSPSLGQLNEKLFF,TGTGCCAGCAGCCCTAGTTTGGGACAGCTAAATGAAAAACTGTTTTTT
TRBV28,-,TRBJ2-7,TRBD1,CASGTGTSYEQYF,TGTGCCAGCGGGACAGGAACTTCCTACGAGCAGTACTTC
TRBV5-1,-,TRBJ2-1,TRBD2,CASSLAISGISLYNEQFF,TGCGCCAGCAGCTTGGCAATCAGCGGGATCTCCTTATACAATGAGCAGTTCTTC
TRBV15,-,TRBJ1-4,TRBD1,CATTDRGGSDEKLFF,TGTGCCACCACGGACAGGGGAGGATCGGATGAAAAACTGTTTTTT
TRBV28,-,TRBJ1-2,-,CASTLFRGHGYTF,TGTGCCAGCACCCTATTCCGGGGTCATGGCTACACCTTC
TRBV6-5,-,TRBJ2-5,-,CASRGQKETQYF,TGTGCCAGCAGGGGACAAAAAGAGACCCAGTACTTC
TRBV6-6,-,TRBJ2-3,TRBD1,CASSPRDRGRGDTQYF,TGTGCCAGCAGTCCCCGGGACAGGGGGCGGGGAGATACGCAGTATTTT
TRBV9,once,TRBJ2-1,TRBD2,CASSVATAGVVSHAQDEQFF,TGTGCCAGCAGCGTAGCTACAGCGGGAGTGGTATCCCATGCGCAGGATGAGCAGTTCTTC
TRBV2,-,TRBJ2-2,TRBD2,CASIREGVPPGELFF,TGTGCCTCAATCCGGGAGGGAGTCCCCCCCGGGGAGCTGTTTTTT
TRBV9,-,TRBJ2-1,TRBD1,CASSPQGQGMAEQFF,TGTGCCAGCAGCCCTCAGGGACAGGGGATGGCTGAGCAGTTCTTC
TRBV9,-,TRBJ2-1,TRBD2,CASSVGGGGYNEQFF,TGTGCCAGCAGCGTAGGGGGGGGAGGCTACAATGAGCAGTTCTTC
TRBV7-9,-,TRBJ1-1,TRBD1,CASSQFTGAGGPEAFF,TGTGCCAGCAGCCAATTTACAGGGGCCGGTGGTCCGGAAGCTTTCTTT
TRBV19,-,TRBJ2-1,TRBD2,CASSILAEAYNEQFF,TGTGCCAGTAGTATTCTAGCGGAAGCTTACAATGAGCAGTTCTTC
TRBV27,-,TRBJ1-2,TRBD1,CASSITGGSYGYTF,TGTGCCAGCAGTATAACAGGGGGTAGCTATGGCTACACCTTC
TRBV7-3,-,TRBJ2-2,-,CASARDKGELFF,TGTGCCAGCGCAAGGGACAAAGGGGAGCTGTTTTTT
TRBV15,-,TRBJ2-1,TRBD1,CAIGAGGVVDEQFF,TGTGCCATCGGGGCAGGGGGAGTTGTCGATGAGCAGTTCTTC
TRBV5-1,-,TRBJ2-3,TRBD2,CASKGLAGDTQYF,TGCGCCAGCAAGGGACTAGCGGGAGACACGCAGTATTTT